Below are 6 T cell receptor beta chains sequenced from a single sample in a study of blood T cell repertoires in COVID-19 (dated by TCRdb to about 2020). Libraries were prepared through the immunoSEQ multiplex PCR assay. This immuneACCESS table, as held by TCRdb, lists in-frame sequences with V and J called but not all clones. Of the missing ones, under half trace to an unresolved V gene in checked studies; the others have no known cause. For this sample the table gives roughly 330,000 clones, of which 70% to 90% were detected only once. Approximately 6% of the sample belongs to the ten largest clones. Sequenced: PBMCs or T cells enriched from blood (not recorded which). The source is a woman in her 30s who had recovered from COVID-19.

CDR3 sequence reads: CASSIGPQPQHF. CDR3 DNA sequence: TGTGCCAGTAGTATAGGGCCTCAGCCCCAGCATTTT. The chain links TRBV19 to TRBJ1-5; D unresolved. The CDR3 totals 12 residues. Trimming pared 1 base from V and 6 bases from J, leaving 4 bases between. Germline V gene data show CDR1 as LNHDA and CDR2 as SQIVND (reference sequence).

This chain uses TRBV5-1 with TRBJ1-5; the match to TRBD1 covers 10 bases. The CDR3 runs 16 residues. Germline V gene sequence: CDR1 SGHRS, CDR2 YFSETQ. Trimming took 3 bases from V and 6 from J; bases not matched to a gene: 9. The CDR3 bases are TGCGCCAGCAGCTCCCGCGACAGGGGGCAGTTTCAGCCCCAGCATTTT. Translation gives CASSSRDRGQFQPQHF.

This clone appeared a single time. This chain uses TRBV27 with TRBJ1-1; possibly TRBD1 for D (5 bases). Trimming removed 8 bases from V and 1 base from J, with 11 bases in between. The CDR3 totals 13 residues. Germline V gives CDR1 MNHEY, CDR2 SMNVEV (reference sequence). In DNA form, the CDR3 reads TGTGCCAGCGCCTTGGGGGGGAACACTGAAGCTTTCTTT. As protein: CASALGGNTEAFF.

The CDR3 DNA is TGTGCCAGCAGCGTACTTGGGCAGGGGAACTCCAATGAGCAGTTCTTC. It codes for CASSVLGQGNSNEQFF. The J gene is TRBJ2-1, the V gene TRBV9, with D possibly being TRBD1 (6 bases). V gave up 1 base and J gave up 6 bases, with 17 bases separating them. This CDR3 has 16 amino acids. The germline gives CDR1 SGDLS, CDR2 YYNGEE.

The chain joins TRBV12-5 to TRBJ1-1, with 10 positions matching TRBD1. Germline trimming cut 7 bases from V and 0 bases from J; bases unmatched to any gene: 17. CDR3 length: 19 amino acids. The germline V gene encodes CDR1 LGHNT and CDR2 FRNRAP. CDR3 sequence (DNA): TGTGCTAGTGTTTCTCCGATTCCGGACAGGGGGAAGGTGAACACTGAAGCTTTCTTT. Encoded protein: CASVSPIPDRGKVNTEAFF.

This sequence joins TRBV5-1 and TRBJ1-2; TRBD1 matches at 7 bases. This CDR3 contains 15 residues. Germline values: CDR1 SGHRS, CDR2 YFSETQ. Germline trimming cut 3 bases from V and 5 bases from J; bases unmatched to any gene: 10. The DNA of the CDR3 is TGCGCCAGCAGCTCGGGGGCGGACAGGACTTATGGCTACACCTTC. Its protein product is CASSSGADRTYGYTF.